The 20 T cell receptor beta chains below all came from one sample that was sequenced in a study of CD8+ T cells in alopecia areata. As the sequencing template, cDNA was produced by extracting RNA and reverse transcribing it. Here immunoSEQ multiplex PCR was the method, and the copy in TCRdb shows in-frame clones only, minus some. Here the sample spans approximately 140,000 clones, over 80% being singletons. The sample in question was CD8+ T cells sorted from blood, obtained at week 0. The source of these receptors is a human donor with alopecia areata.

This sequence joins TRBV27 and TRBJ2-7, with D possibly TRBD1 on 5 matching bases. CDR1 and CDR2 (germline): MNHEY, SMNVEV (reference sequence). Trimming took off 3 bases at V and 6 bases at J, with 9 bases between the two ends. This CDR3 contains 12 residues. The DNA for the CDR3 is TGTGCCAGCAGTTTTCCAGGGTCCGAGCAGTACTTC. It encodes CASSFPGSEQYF.

This clone has more than one count but fewer than ten. The rearrangement joins TRBV10-3 to TRBJ2-5; a weak D match, TRBD2 (6 bases). V was pared by 3 bases and J by 4 bases, with 18 bases between. In germline, CDR1 is ENHRY, CDR2 SYGVKD. The CDR3 length is 16 residues. The CDR3 loop reads CAISEWPGGWSETQYF. The CDR3 nucleotides are TGTGCCATCAGTGAATGGCCCGGGGGTTGGTCAGAGACCCAGTACTTC.

The chain carries TRBV5-4 and TRBJ2-1; 11 nucleotides match TRBD2. CDR1 and CDR2 (germline): SGHNT, YYREEE (reference sequence). The CDR3 sequence is 15 residues long. V trimming: 0 bases; J trimming: 6 bases; junction bases outside the gene matches: 2. The CDR3 here is CASSLASGRRNEQFF. CDR3 DNA sequence: TGTGCCAGCAGCTTGGCTAGCGGGAGGCGCAATGAGCAGTTCTTC.

By share, this clone ranks as medium-sized. The chain employs TRBV6-5 and TRBJ1-1; D gene unclear. Germline CDR1 reads MNHEY; CDR2 reads SVGAGI. Trimming cost V 0 bases and J 8 bases, with 13 bases left between them. The CDR3 spans 14 residues. The CDR3 spells CASSYSPEPPEAFF. CDR3 sequence (DNA): TGTGCCAGCAGTTACTCACCAGAACCCCCGGAAGCTTTCTTT.

The sample holds one count of this clone. This rearrangement joins TRBV7-8 to TRBJ1-1, with D possibly TRBD1 on 6 matching bases. The CDR3 sequence is 16 residues long. Per germline, CDR1 SGHVS and CDR2 FQNEAQ. The ends were cut back, 5 bases at V and 0 bases at J, with 16 bases in the middle. This CDR3 is CASSQTGGALNTEAFF. The CDR3 DNA reads TGTGCCAGCAGCCAAACCGGGGGGGCCCTGAACACTGAAGCTTTCTTT.

Regarding this clone: Other DNA sequences of this sample code for an identical CDR3. The rearrangement links TRBV9 to TRBJ2-7; D ambiguous. The CDR3 is made up of 14 amino acids. With 0 bases removed from V and 0 bases from J, the gap between germline ends came to 7 bases. Germline CDR1 SGDLS, CDR2 YYNGEE. As DNA, the CDR3 is TGTGCCAGCAGCGTAGGGGAAAGCTCCTACGAGCAGTACTTC. Protein: CASSVGESSYEQYF.

This chain connects TRBV19 to TRBJ1-2; D remains ambiguous. Trimming took 1 base from V and 0 from J, leaving 9 bases between them. The CDR3 has 15 amino acids. Germline V gives CDR1 LNHDA, CDR2 SQIVND (reference sequence). The CDR3 is CASSIAGSTNYGYTF. CDR3 coding DNA: TGTGCCAGTAGTATAGCCGGCAGCACTAACTATGGCTACACCTTC.

A few counts support this clone. The chain carries TRBV29-1 and TRBJ2-2; D uncertain. The ends were cut back, 7 bases at V and 3 bases at J, with 15 bases in the middle. The V gene's germline CDR1 is SQVTM and CDR2 ANQGSEA. The CDR3 runs 14 residues. The CDR3 coding sequence is TGCAGCGCACGGCTGGGGTCGGACACCGGGGAGCTGTTTTTT. It yields the protein CSARLGSDTGELFF.

The rearrangement links TRBV12-5 to TRBJ1-2; no firm D call. The CDR3 totals 17 residues. Trimming took 0 bases from V and 0 from J, leaving 14 bases between them. Germline V gene sequence: CDR1 LGHNT, CDR2 FRNRAP. The CDR3 DNA reads TGTGCTAGTGGTTTGGTCCTCGGCAGGAGCGCTAACTATGGCTACACCTTC. This gives the protein CASGLVLGRSANYGYTF.

V gene TRBV19 combines with J gene TRBJ2-7; D remains unclear. The germline V gene encodes CDR1 LNHDA and CDR2 SQIVND (reference sequence). This CDR3 is 13 amino acids long. V dropped 3 bases and J dropped 2 bases, with 8 bases sitting between them. The CDR3 bases are TGTGCCAGTAGTATCACAGATACCTACGAGCAGTACTTC. It codes for CASSITDTYEQYF.

This clone was seen once. The chain employs TRBV13 and TRBJ2-3; D is tentatively TRBD1 or TRBD2 (5 bases each). Trimming pared 2 bases from V and 4 bases from J, leaving 22 bases between. The V gene's germline CDR1 is PRHDT and CDR2 FYEKMQ (reference sequence). The CDR3 covers 18 residues. CDR3 DNA sequence: TGTGCCAGCAGCTTAATCGGGGCCGGACACACTATTGCAGATACGCAGTATTTT. It translates to CASSLIGAGHTIADTQYF.

The chain links TRBV2 to TRBJ1-1; 9 positions agree with TRBD1. With 3 bases clipped from V and 7 bases from J, the junction kept 9 bases outside the gene matches. Germline lookup yields CDR1 SNHLY and CDR2 FYNNEI. The CDR3 covers 15 residues. CDR3 in DNA: TGTGCCAGCAGTGATATAGGTGGGACAGGGCGTGAAGCTTTCTTT. Residues: CASSDIGGTGREAFF.

This chain connects TRBV14 to TRBJ2-5; weak D call: TRBD1 (7 bases). V was pared by 1 base and J by 5 bases, with 14 bases between. CDR1 and CDR2 (germline): SGHDN, FVKESK. The CDR3 runs to 15 residues. CDR3: CASSQGEQGRETQYF. The CDR3 region has the DNA TGTGCCAGCAGCCAAGGGGAACAGGGGAGGGAGACCCAGTACTTC.

This clone was seen more than once but under ten times. This chain connects TRBV7-9 to TRBJ2-1; no clear D gene. The CDR3 loop spans 14 amino acids. V was shortened by 1 base and J by 3 bases, with 7 bases between the two germline ends. Germline CDR1 reads SEHNR; CDR2 reads FQNEAQ (reference sequence). CDR3 sequence reads: CASSLDKIYNEQFF. The CDR3 DNA is TGTGCCAGCAGCTTAGATAAGATCTACAATGAGCAGTTCTTC.

The chain joins TRBV10-2 to TRBJ2-1; TRBD2 matches 8 bases. The V gene end was trimmed by 3 bases and the J gene end by 2 bases; junction bases not matched to a gene: 15. This CDR3 region has 19 residues. The V gene's germline CDR1 is WSHSY and CDR2 SAAADI. Here the CDR3 reads CASSELAGGPMRTYNEQFF. The CDR3 DNA reads as TGCGCCAGCAGTGAATTGGCGGGGGGACCGATGAGAACCTACAATGAGCAGTTCTTC.

This clone was seen a few times. The chain couples TRBV19 to TRBJ1-1; no firm D call. Germline lookup yields CDR1 LNHDA and CDR2 SQIVND (reference sequence). V lost 1 base, J lost 6 bases, and 9 bases lay in between. The CDR3 totals 13 residues. The CDR3 sequence: CASSIGEFSEAFF. DNA of the CDR3: TGTGCCAGTAGTATAGGGGAGTTCTCTGAAGCTTTCTTT.

The CDR3: CASSFEGRSEQYF. In nucleotides, the CDR3 is TGTGCCAGCAGCTTCGAGGGAAGGAGCGAGCAGTACTTC. This sequence joins TRBV7-6 and TRBJ2-7, with D perhaps matching TRBD2 (5 bases). The CDR3 runs 13 residues. In germline, CDR1 is SGHVS, CDR2 FNYEAQ. V was clipped by 3 bases and J by 6 bases, with 12 bases between them. Filled out from reference TRBV7-6 and TRBJ2-7, the complete variable domain reads GAGVSQSPRYKVTKRGQDVALRCDPISGHVSLYWYRQALGQGPEFLTYFNYEAQQDKSGLPNDRFSAERPEGSISTLTIQRTEQRDSAMYRCASSFEGRSEQYFGPGTRLTVT.

The chain joins TRBV27 to TRBJ2-3; 13 nucleotides line up with TRBD2. This CDR3 is 16 amino acids long. J gave up 6 bases and V 7 bases, and 10 bases lay outside the gene matches. The germline CDR1 and CDR2 sequences are MNHEY and SMNVEV (reference sequence). In DNA form, the CDR3 reads TGTGCCAGCATTCCTTCGGGGACTAGCGGGGCGGATACGCAGTATTTT. This encodes CASIPSGTSGADTQYF.

The chain employs TRBV29-1 and TRBJ1-2; no reliable D call. V was cut by 0 bases and J by 3 bases, with 8 bases left in between. The CDR3 has 13 amino acids. The V gene's germline CDR1 is SQVTM and CDR2 ANQGSEA. CDR3 amino acids: CSVEEGWDYGYTF. The CDR3 nucleotides read TGCAGCGTTGAAGAGGGATGGGACTATGGCTACACCTTC.

CDR3 loop: CASSLNVGGYSDTQYF. DNA of the CDR3: TGTGCCAGCAGCTTAAACGTCGGGGGATACTCAGATACGCAGTATTTT. This chain connects TRBV7-3 to TRBJ2-3, with D perhaps TRBD2 (6 bases). This CDR3 is built from 16 residues. From germline, CDR1 is SGHTA and CDR2 FQGTGA. Between the trimmed V and J ends, which lost 1 base and 4 bases, there was a span of 15 bases.